The rows below give T cell receptor beta chains drawn from one sample of a study of T-cell memory formation after mild COVID-19. From the 5' RACE reads, TCRdb called clonotypes with MiXCR, one entry per CDR3 protein. This sample yields hundreds of thousands of distinct CDR3 sequences, of which approximately 13% are seen a single time; over 20% belongs to the top ten. Sample: PBMCs or a T cell subset sorted from them (not recorded which). The receptor source for this set is a man aged 18 to 35 who had mild COVID-19 (a few samples of this study predate the infection). Cell type and time point are not known. Each CDR3 is given with its conserved first and last residue. Each record gives: CDR3 DNA, CDR3 protein, D gene, clone size, J gene, V gene. D genes are given only for firm matches. Clone size, where shown, is once, few, many, or a class for clones that have expanded.

CDR3nt: TGTGCCAGCAGCTTAGCGACAGGGGAGGTAGGCGAGCAGTACTTC; CDR3aa: CASSLATGEVGEQYF; d_gene: TRBD1; abundance: .; j_gene: TRBJ2-7; v_gene: TRBV7-2
CDR3nt: TGTGCCAGCAGTCTTACTAGCGGGGGTTCAGATACGCAGTATTTT; CDR3aa: CASSLTSGGSDTQYF; d_gene: TRBD2; abundance: many; j_gene: TRBJ2-3; v_gene: TRBV12-3/TRBV12-4
CDR3nt: TGTGCCAGCAGCGTATCGGGAGTCCCCGGGGAGACCCAGTACTTC; CDR3aa: CASSVSGVPGETQYF; d_gene: .; abundance: .; j_gene: TRBJ2-5; v_gene: TRBV9
CDR3nt: TGCGCCAGCAGCTTGGTACGACAGAACTCTGGAAACACCATATATTTT; CDR3aa: CASSLVRQNSGNTIYF; d_gene: .; abundance: few; j_gene: TRBJ1-3; v_gene: TRBV5-1
CDR3nt: TGTGCCAGCAGCCAAGCGGGGCGACCTGTACAAGAGACCCAGTACTTC; CDR3aa: CASSQAGRPVQETQYF; d_gene: TRBD2; abundance: once; j_gene: TRBJ2-5; v_gene: TRBV7-9
CDR3nt: TGTGCCAGCAGCTTCAGCGGAGTAGATACGCAGTATTTT; CDR3aa: CASSFSGVDTQYF; d_gene: .; abundance: few; j_gene: TRBJ2-3; v_gene: TRBV7-9
CDR3nt: TGTGCCAGCAGTCGCGGAAAGATACTCCAAGGAGATACGCAGTATTTT; CDR3aa: CASSRGKILQGDTQYF; d_gene: .; abundance: .; j_gene: TRBJ2-3; v_gene: TRBV6-1
CDR3nt: TGTGCCAGCAGCCAGCGAAATACAGGGTTGAGGGAGACCCAGTACTTC; CDR3aa: CASSQRNTGLRETQYF; d_gene: .; abundance: many; j_gene: TRBJ2-5; v_gene: TRBV14
CDR3nt: TGCAGCGTCGTGGAGGCGGGGCTCGGGGAGACCCAGTACTTC; CDR3aa: CSVVEAGLGETQYF; d_gene: .; abundance: .; j_gene: TRBJ2-5; v_gene: TRBV29-1
CDR3nt: TGTGCCAGCACGGGAGGTGGGCCTGGAAACACCATATATTTT; CDR3aa: CASTGGGPGNTIYF; d_gene: .; abundance: few; j_gene: TRBJ1-3; v_gene: TRBV2
CDR3nt: TGCAGTGCTAGTTTCGGGACAGCGAACACTGAAGCTTTCTTT; CDR3aa: CSASFGTANTEAFF; d_gene: TRBD1; abundance: .; j_gene: TRBJ1-1; v_gene: TRBV20-1
CDR3nt: TGCGCCAGCAGCCGATGGGGGACAGGGGCTACCTACGAGCAGTACTTC; CDR3aa: CASSRWGTGATYEQYF; d_gene: TRBD1; abundance: few; j_gene: TRBJ2-7; v_gene: TRBV4-1
CDR3nt: TGTGCCAGCCTCAGGGGGGGAAACACTGAAGCTTTCTTT; CDR3aa: CASLRGGNTEAFF; d_gene: TRBD1; abundance: .; j_gene: TRBJ1-1; v_gene: TRBV6-1
CDR3nt: TGCGCCAGCAGCTCTGCAGGGAACGCCAAAAACATTCAGTACTTC; CDR3aa: CASSSAGNAKNIQYF; d_gene: .; abundance: .; j_gene: TRBJ2-4; v_gene: TRBV5-1
CDR3nt: TGTGCCAGCAGTGAACGGCGGCAGCCCTATGGCTACACCTTC; CDR3aa: CASSERRQPYGYTF; d_gene: .; abundance: few; j_gene: TRBJ1-2; v_gene: TRBV2
CDR3nt: TGTGCCAGCAGCTCACAAGTGGTAAATCAGCCCCAGCATTTT; CDR3aa: CASSSQVVNQPQHF; d_gene: .; abundance: few; j_gene: TRBJ1-5; v_gene: TRBV5-5
CDR3nt: TGTGCCAGCAGTTATGTGGGACAGGGGACAGATACGCAGTATTTT; CDR3aa: CASSYVGQGTDTQYF; d_gene: TRBD1; abundance: .; j_gene: TRBJ2-3; v_gene: TRBV6-6
CDR3nt: TGTGCCAGCAGTTCTAACGTCTTGGGGGGCATTTGCACCTTC; CDR3aa: CASSSNVLGGICTF; d_gene: .; abundance: .; j_gene: TRBJ1-2; v_gene: TRBV12-3/TRBV12-4
CDR3nt: TGTGCCAGCAGCGACACAGGGGAATATTCAGATACGCAGTATTTT; CDR3aa: CASSDTGEYSDTQYF; d_gene: TRBD1; abundance: once; j_gene: TRBJ2-3; v_gene: TRBV9
CDR3nt: TGTGCCAGCAGCGTCGGGGAGCGGCTGTACAATGAGCAGTTCTTC; CDR3aa: CASSVGERLYNEQFF; d_gene: .; abundance: few; j_gene: TRBJ2-1; v_gene: TRBV9
CDR3nt: TGTGCCAGCAGTTACCAACAGTTCCGCCCCTACAATGAGCAGTTCTTC; CDR3aa: CASSYQQFRPYNEQFF; d_gene: .; abundance: many; j_gene: TRBJ2-1; v_gene: TRBV6-2/TRBV6-3
CDR3nt: TGTGCCAGCAGCCCGGTGGGGGGGCGATGGGGAAACATTCAGTACTTC; CDR3aa: CASSPVGGRWGNIQYF; d_gene: .; abundance: many; j_gene: TRBJ2-4; v_gene: TRBV6-5
CDR3nt: TGTGCCAGCAGTTGGTTAGGCTTGGGGAATGAGCAGTTCTTC; CDR3aa: CASSWLGLGNEQFF; d_gene: .; abundance: .; j_gene: TRBJ2-1; v_gene: TRBV6-2/TRBV6-3
CDR3nt: TGTGCCAGCAGTTTGGAGGTTGGGCGAAAACTGTTTTTT; CDR3aa: CASSLEVGRKLFF; d_gene: .; abundance: .; j_gene: TRBJ1-4; v_gene: TRBV12-3/TRBV12-4
CDR3nt: TGTGCCACCGACAGGGCCACGAACACCGGGGAGCTGTTTTTT; CDR3aa: CATDRATNTGELFF; d_gene: TRBD1; abundance: many; j_gene: TRBJ2-2; v_gene: TRBV6-2/TRBV6-3
CDR3nt: TGCAGCGTTGAACGGCGGAGTACTGAAGCTTTCTTT; CDR3aa: CSVERRSTEAFF; d_gene: .; abundance: .; j_gene: TRBJ1-1; v_gene: TRBV29-1
CDR3nt: TGTGCCAGCAGGGGGTCCCTCTGGAGCACAGATACGCAGTATTTT; CDR3aa: CASRGSLWSTDTQYF; d_gene: .; abundance: few; j_gene: TRBJ2-3; v_gene: TRBV6-5
CDR3nt: TGCGCCAGCAGCTTGGCCTCGCGGGGCTACGAGCAGTACTTC; CDR3aa: CASSLASRGYEQYF; d_gene: .; abundance: many; j_gene: TRBJ2-7; v_gene: TRBV5-1
CDR3nt: TGTGCCAGCACACGGGACATCTCCTACAATGAGCAGTTCTTC; CDR3aa: CASTRDISYNEQFF; d_gene: .; abundance: few; j_gene: TRBJ2-1; v_gene: TRBV2
CDR3nt: TGCGCCAGCAGCCTACTAGCGGGGGGACAGGCGGATACGCAGTATTTT; CDR3aa: CASSLLAGGQADTQYF; d_gene: TRBD2; abundance: few; j_gene: TRBJ2-3; v_gene: TRBV5-1
CDR3nt: TGTGCCAGCAGTTTTGTTGTGGGCACTGAAGCTTTCTTT; CDR3aa: CASSFVVGTEAFF; d_gene: .; abundance: few; j_gene: TRBJ1-1; v_gene: TRBV12-3/TRBV12-4
CDR3nt: TGCAGCGTTGCCGGTGGAATGGGCGGGGGCAACTACGAGCAGTACTTC; CDR3aa: CSVAGGMGGGNYEQYF; d_gene: .; abundance: .; j_gene: TRBJ2-7; v_gene: TRBV29-1
CDR3nt: TGTGCCAGCAGCCAAAGATCGCGTGCCTACAATGAGCAGTTCTTC; CDR3aa: CASSQRSRAYNEQFF; d_gene: .; abundance: many; j_gene: TRBJ2-1; v_gene: TRBV4-2
CDR3nt: TGCGCCAGCAGCCAAGATACGAGCGGGGGTTCGGAAAATGAGCAGTTCTTC; CDR3aa: CASSQDTSGGSENEQFF; d_gene: TRBD2; abundance: .; j_gene: TRBJ2-1; v_gene: TRBV4-3
CDR3nt: TGTGCCAGCAGCTTGGATCTCAGGGACGGTGAGCAGTTCTTC; CDR3aa: CASSLDLRDGEQFF; d_gene: .; abundance: few; j_gene: TRBJ2-1; v_gene: TRBV5-4
CDR3nt: TGTGCCAGCAGCTTGAGCAGGAACAATGAGCAGTTCTTC; CDR3aa: CASSLSRNNEQFF; d_gene: .; abundance: many; j_gene: TRBJ2-1; v_gene: TRBV7-2
CDR3nt: TGTGCCAGCAGTTTAAGGCAGGGGATGTATAGCAATCAGCCCCAGCATTTT; CDR3aa: CASSLRQGMYSNQPQHF; d_gene: .; abundance: .; j_gene: TRBJ1-5; v_gene: TRBV28
CDR3nt: TGTGCCAGCGGTGGGGAGACCCAGTACTTC; CDR3aa: CASGGETQYF; d_gene: .; abundance: many; j_gene: TRBJ2-5; v_gene: TRBV12-3/TRBV12-4
CDR3nt: TGCAGTGCTCGACATGGGGCAGATACGCAGTATTTT; CDR3aa: CSARHGADTQYF; d_gene: .; abundance: .; j_gene: TRBJ2-3; v_gene: TRBV20-1
CDR3nt: TGCGCCAGCAGCCACAAGAAGGGGCCAGTAATTTTCCAAGAGACCCAGTACTTC; CDR3aa: CASSHKKGPVIFQETQYF; d_gene: .; abundance: few; j_gene: TRBJ2-5; v_gene: TRBV4-1
CDR3nt: TGTGCCAGCAGCCCGTGGACAGGGTGGGGGGAGCTGTTTTTT; CDR3aa: CASSPWTGWGELFF; d_gene: TRBD1; abundance: .; j_gene: TRBJ2-2; v_gene: TRBV7-8
CDR3nt: TGCGCCAGCAGCCAAGGTTACGGGGGGAGGAATGAGCAGTTCTTC; CDR3aa: CASSQGYGGRNEQFF; d_gene: TRBD2; abundance: .; j_gene: TRBJ2-1; v_gene: TRBV4-1